This T cell receptor beta chain was sequenced during a study of blood T cell repertoires in COVID-19. This clone was counted once. Produced via immunoSEQ multiplex PCR; TCRdb's table is partial and in-frame only. The sample shows 350,000 to 450,000 clones, 70% to 90% of them seen only once. From germline, CDR1 is SNHLY and CDR2 FYNNEI. V trimming: 10 bases; J trimming: 4 bases; junction bases outside the gene matches: 6. The CDR3 extends over 15 amino acids. Source material: peripheral blood. The chain carries TRBV2 and TRBJ2-5; 16 bases are shared with TRBD2. This clonotype originated in a woman in her 40s with COVID-19, enrolled during active disease. The CDR3 here is CAKTGLAGGRETQYF. The CDR3 DNA is TGTGCCAAAACGGGACTAGCGGGGGGGCGAGAGACCCAGTACTTC.